This T cell receptor beta chain was retrieved from a study of shared clonotypes between healthy human individuals. As to this clone: Its antigen is unidentified.

The protocol was immunoSEQ multiplex PCR, while the TCRdb copy is restricted to in-frame clones and leaves out a portion. The sample holds about 490,000 clones, 60% to 85% seen once. Genomic DNA for unsorted samples was obtained from about 90 million PBMCs. Study-level results: There were few donors, and this limited the genetic and exposure-history diversity represented. The authors sampled blood alone, and tissue repertoires likely differ.

CDR1 is SNHLY and CDR2 is FYNNEI in the germline V gene. This CDR3 is 16 amino acids long. Trimming took 2 bases from V and 0 from J, leaving 8 bases between them. The TCR sequence derives from a middle-aged woman in good health. Some clones in this sample may be carry-over from other donors' samples. The chain links TRBV2 to TRBJ2-6; D is unclear. Sequenced: PBMCs. The CDR3 loop reads CASSEPDPSGANVLTF. Written as DNA, the CDR3 is TGTGCCAGCAGTGAACCGGACCCCTCTGGGGCCAACGTCCTGACTTTC.